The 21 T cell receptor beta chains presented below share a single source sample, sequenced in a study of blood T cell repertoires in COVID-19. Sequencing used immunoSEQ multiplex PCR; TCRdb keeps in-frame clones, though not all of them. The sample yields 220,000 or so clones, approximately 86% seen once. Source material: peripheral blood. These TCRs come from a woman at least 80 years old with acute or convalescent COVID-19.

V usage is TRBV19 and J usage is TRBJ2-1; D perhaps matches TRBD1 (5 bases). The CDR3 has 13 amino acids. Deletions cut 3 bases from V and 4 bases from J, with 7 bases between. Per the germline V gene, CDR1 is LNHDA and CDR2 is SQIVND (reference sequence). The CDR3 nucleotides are TGTGCCAGTAGTATTCGACAGTACAATGAGCAGTTCTTC. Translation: CASSIRQYNEQFF.

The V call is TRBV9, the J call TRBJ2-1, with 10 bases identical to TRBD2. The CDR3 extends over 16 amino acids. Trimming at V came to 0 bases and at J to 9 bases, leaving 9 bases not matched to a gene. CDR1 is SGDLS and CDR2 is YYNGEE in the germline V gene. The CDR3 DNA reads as TGTGCCAGCAGCGTAGGGCTGGTAGCGGGGGGAACTGAGCAGTTCTTC. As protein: CASSVGLVAGGTEQFF.

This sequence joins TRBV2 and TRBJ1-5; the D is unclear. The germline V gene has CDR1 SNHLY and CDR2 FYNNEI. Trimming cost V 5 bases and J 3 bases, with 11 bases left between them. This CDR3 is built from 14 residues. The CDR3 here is CASSWAVSNQPQHF. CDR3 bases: TGTGCCAGCAGTTGGGCCGTTTCCAATCAGCCCCAGCATTTT.

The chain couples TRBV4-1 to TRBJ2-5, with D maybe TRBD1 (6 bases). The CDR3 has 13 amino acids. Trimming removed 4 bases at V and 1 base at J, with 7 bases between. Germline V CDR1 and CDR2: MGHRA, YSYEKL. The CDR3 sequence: CASSPQGQETQYF. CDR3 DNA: TGCGCCAGCAGCCCACAGGGCCAAGAGACCCAGTACTTC.

The CDR3 is CASSWGLASYNEQFF. The CDR3 nucleotides are TGTGCCAGCAGCTGGGGACTAGCGAGCTACAATGAGCAGTTCTTC. This rearrangement joins TRBV7-3 to TRBJ2-1; 10 bases are a match to TRBD2. This CDR3 is built from 15 residues. Germline CDR1 and CDR2: SGHTA and FQGTGA. Trimming took 4 bases from V and 3 from J; bases not matched to a gene: 3.

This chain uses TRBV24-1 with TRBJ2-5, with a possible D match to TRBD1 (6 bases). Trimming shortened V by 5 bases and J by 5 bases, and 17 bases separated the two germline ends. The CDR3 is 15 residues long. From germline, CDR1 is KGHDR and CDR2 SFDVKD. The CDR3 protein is CATSGPVWGPETQYF. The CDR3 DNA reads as TGTGCCACCAGTGGCCCCGTTTGGGGGCCGGAGACCCAGTACTTC.

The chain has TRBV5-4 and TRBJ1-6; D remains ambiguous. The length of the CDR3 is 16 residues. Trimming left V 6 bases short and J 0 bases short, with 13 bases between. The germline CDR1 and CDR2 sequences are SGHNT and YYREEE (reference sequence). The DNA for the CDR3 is TGTGCCAGCACCACAAAGACGGGCTCCTATAATTCACCCCTCCACTTT. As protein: CASTTKTGSYNSPLHF.

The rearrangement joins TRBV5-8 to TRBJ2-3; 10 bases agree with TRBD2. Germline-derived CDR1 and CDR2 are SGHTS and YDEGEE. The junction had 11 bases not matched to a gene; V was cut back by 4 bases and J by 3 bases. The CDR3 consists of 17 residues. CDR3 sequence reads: CASSPGSSGGATDTQYF. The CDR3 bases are TGTGCCAGCAGCCCGGGCTCCAGCGGGGGGGCAACAGATACGCAGTATTTT.

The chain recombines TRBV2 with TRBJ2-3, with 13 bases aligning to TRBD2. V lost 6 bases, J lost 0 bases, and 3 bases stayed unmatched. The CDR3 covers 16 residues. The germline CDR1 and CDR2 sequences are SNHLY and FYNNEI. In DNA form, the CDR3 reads TGTGCCAGCAGCCTACTAGCGGGGGGGAGCACAGATACGCAGTATTTT. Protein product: CASSLLAGGSTDTQYF.

CDR3 protein: CASMWNRAAGGNTIYF. As DNA, the CDR3 is TGTGCCAGTATGTGGAACAGGGCGGCTGGTGGAAACACCATATATTTT. V usage is TRBV19 and J usage is TRBJ1-3, with TRBD1 as a possible D gene (6 bases). The CDR3 extends over 16 amino acids. The V gene's germline CDR1 is LNHDA and CDR2 SQIVND (reference sequence). With 7 bases removed from V and 3 bases from J, the gap between germline ends came to 19 bases.

The DNA of the CDR3 is TGTGCCAGCAGTGAAGCGGTAAGGGGTTACCAGCCCCAGCATTTT. It specifies CASSEAVRGYQPQHF. The rearrangement links TRBV2 to TRBJ1-5; possible D gene TRBD1, 5 bases. This CDR3 region has 15 residues. Per the germline V gene, CDR1 is SNHLY and CDR2 is FYNNEI. V was trimmed by 0 bases and J by 7 bases, leaving 13 bases between them.

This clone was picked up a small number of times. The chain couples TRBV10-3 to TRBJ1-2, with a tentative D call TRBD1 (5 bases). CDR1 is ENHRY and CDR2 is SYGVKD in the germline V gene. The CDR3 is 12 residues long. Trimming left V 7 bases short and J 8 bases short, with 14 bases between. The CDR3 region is CAITQGEGGYTF. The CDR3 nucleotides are TGTGCCATCACACAAGGGGAAGGGGGCTACACCTTC.

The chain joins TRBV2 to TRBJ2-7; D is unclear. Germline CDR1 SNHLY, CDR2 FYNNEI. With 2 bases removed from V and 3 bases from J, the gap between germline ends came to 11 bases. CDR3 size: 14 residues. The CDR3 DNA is TGTGCCAGCAGTGAAAGGCAGGTTTTCTACGAGCAGTACTTC. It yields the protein CASSERQVFYEQYF.

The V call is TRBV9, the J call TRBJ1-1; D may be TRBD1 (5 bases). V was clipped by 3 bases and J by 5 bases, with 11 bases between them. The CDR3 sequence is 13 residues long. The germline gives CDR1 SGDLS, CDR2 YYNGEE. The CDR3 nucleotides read TGTGCCAGCAGCGGGGAGGGGAGAACTGAAGCTTTCTTT. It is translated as CASSGEGRTEAFF.

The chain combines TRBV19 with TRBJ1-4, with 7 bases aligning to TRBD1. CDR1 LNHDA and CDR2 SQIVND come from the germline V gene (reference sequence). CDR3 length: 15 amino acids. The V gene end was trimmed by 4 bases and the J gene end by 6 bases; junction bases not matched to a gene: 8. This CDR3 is CASSNSGQPYEKLFF. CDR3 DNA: TGTGCCAGTAGTAACTCGGGACAGCCCTATGAAAAACTGTTTTTT.

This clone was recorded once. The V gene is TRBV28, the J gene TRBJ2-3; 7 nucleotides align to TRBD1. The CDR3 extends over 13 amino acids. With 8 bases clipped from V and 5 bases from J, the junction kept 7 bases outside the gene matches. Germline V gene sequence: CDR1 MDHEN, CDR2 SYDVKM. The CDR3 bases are TGTGCCAGCGTCCTAGGGGGCGGAGATACGCAGTATTTT. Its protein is CASVLGGGDTQYF.

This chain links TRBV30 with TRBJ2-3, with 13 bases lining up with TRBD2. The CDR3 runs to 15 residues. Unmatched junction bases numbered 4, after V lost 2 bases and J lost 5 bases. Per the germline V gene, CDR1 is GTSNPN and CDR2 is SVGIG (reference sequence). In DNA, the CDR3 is TGTGCCTGGAGTTCGGGACTAGCGGGGAGAGATACGCAGTATTTT. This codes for CAWSSGLAGRDTQYF.

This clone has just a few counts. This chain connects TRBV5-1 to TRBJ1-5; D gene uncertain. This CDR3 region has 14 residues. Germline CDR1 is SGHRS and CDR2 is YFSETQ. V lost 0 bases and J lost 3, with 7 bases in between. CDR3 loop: CASSLGEANQPQHF. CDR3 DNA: TGCGCCAGCAGCTTGGGGGAGGCCAATCAGCCCCAGCATTTT.

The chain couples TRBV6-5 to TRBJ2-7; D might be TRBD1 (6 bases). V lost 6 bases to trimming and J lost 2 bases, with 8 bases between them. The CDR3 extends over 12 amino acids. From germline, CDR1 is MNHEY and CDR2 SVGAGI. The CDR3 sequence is CASSEGAYEQYF. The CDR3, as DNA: TGTGCCAGCAGCGAGGGGGCCTACGAGCAGTACTTC.

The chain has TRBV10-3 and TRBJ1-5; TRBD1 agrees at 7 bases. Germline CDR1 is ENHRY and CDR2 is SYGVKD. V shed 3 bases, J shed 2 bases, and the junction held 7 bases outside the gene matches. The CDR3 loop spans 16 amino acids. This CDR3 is CAISEFRGPGNQPQHF. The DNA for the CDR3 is TGTGCCATCAGTGAATTTAGGGGGCCGGGCAATCAGCCCCAGCATTTT.

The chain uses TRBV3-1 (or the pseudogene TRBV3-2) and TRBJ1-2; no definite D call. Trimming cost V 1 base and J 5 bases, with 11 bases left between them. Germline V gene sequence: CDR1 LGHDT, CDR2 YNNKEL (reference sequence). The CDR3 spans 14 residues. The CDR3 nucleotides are TGTGCCAGCAGCCAAGCGAAGAGGATTTATGGCTACACCTTC. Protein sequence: CASSQAKRIYGYTF.